This TCR beta chain was identified in a study of OX40 agonist ivuxolimab in advanced cancers. The repertoire was sequenced with immunoSEQ multiplex PCR; TCRdb's copy has only in-frame clones and lacks some. Among 60,000 to 85,000 clones listed, roughly 90% were seen once. This receptor was identified in an adult with an advanced solid tumor such as melanoma, head and neck, liver or kidney cancer. This material consisted of CD4+ or CD8+ T cells sorted from blood, taken in a trial of the OX40 agonist ivuxolimab.

The CDR3 protein is CASSDPVSSSSYNEQFF. CDR3 sequence (DNA): TGTGCCAGCAGCGACCCTGTGTCGTCGAGCTCCTACAATGAGCAGTTCTTC. The chain is built from TRBV9 and TRBJ2-1; D gene unclear. The CDR3 has 17 residues. V lost 3 bases and J lost 0, with 16 bases in between. CDR1 and CDR2 from the germline V gene are SGDLS and YYNGEE.